These T cell receptor beta chains were read from a single sample in a study of cytomegalovirus exposure and HLA in healthy donors. Profiling relied on immunoSEQ multiplex PCR, and the TCRdb table lists in-frame clones only, not all of them. The data hold about 120,000 clones, with 55% to 65% observed a single time. The sequenced sample was PBMCs. These receptors originate from a man aged 40-49 years in good health and CMV-seropositive. Each CDR3 is given with its conserved first and last residue. Each record gives: clone size, CDR3 length, V gene, J gene, D gene, CDR3 DNA, CDR3 protein. The D gene is left open where the match is weak. A clone size is listed for some rows: how often the clone was seen (once, few, many), or a class if it is expanded.

abundance: .; len: 15; v_gene: TRBV18; j_gene: TRBJ1-1; d_gene: .; CDR3nt: TGTGCCAGCTCACGGTCGGGGGTCATGAACACTGAAGCTTTCTTT; CDR3aa: CASSRSGVMNTEAFF
abundance: .; len: 19; v_gene: TRBV4-3; j_gene: TRBJ2-1; d_gene: TRBD2; CDR3nt: TGCGCCAGCAGCCAAGATTTGGGACTAGCGGCCAGCTCCTACAATGAGCAGTTCTTC; CDR3aa: CASSQDLGLAASSYNEQFF
abundance: few; len: 10; v_gene: TRBV20-1; j_gene: TRBJ1-1; d_gene: .; CDR3nt: TGCAGTGCTAGCAGCGAGGAAGCTTTCTTT; CDR3aa: CSASSEEAFF
abundance: .; len: 16; v_gene: TRBV5-1; j_gene: TRBJ2-7; d_gene: TRBD1; CDR3nt: TGCGCCAGCAGCTTGGTGGGACAGGGGGCGCACGGCGAGCAGTACTTC; CDR3aa: CASSLVGQGAHGEQYF
abundance: once; len: 15; v_gene: TRBV9; j_gene: TRBJ2-7; d_gene: .; CDR3nt: TGTGCCAGCAGCGTAGAGGTGGGCCGCGCCTACGAGCAGTACTTC; CDR3aa: CASSVEVGRAYEQYF
abundance: .; len: 16; v_gene: TRBV4-1; j_gene: TRBJ1-6; d_gene: .; CDR3nt: TGCGCCAGCAGCCAAGAAACCGTCACAGTCAATTCACCCCTCCACTTT; CDR3aa: CASSQETVTVNSPLHF
abundance: .; len: 15; v_gene: TRBV5-1; j_gene: TRBJ2-7; d_gene: TRBD1; CDR3nt: TGCGCCAGCAGCTTGGGGGGGACAGGGATCAGCGAGCAGTACTTC; CDR3aa: CASSLGGTGISEQYF
abundance: .; len: 16; v_gene: TRBV27; j_gene: TRBJ2-7; d_gene: .; CDR3nt: TGTGCCAGCAGTTCAGGGACTTCCAGGAGCTCCTACGAGCAGTACTTC; CDR3aa: CASSSGTSRSSYEQYF
abundance: .; len: 12; v_gene: TRBV6-5; j_gene: TRBJ2-7; d_gene: .; CDR3nt: TGTGCCACAAGGGGGAGCTCCTACGAGCAGTACTTC; CDR3aa: CATRGSSYEQYF
abundance: .; len: 12; v_gene: TRBV6-1; j_gene: TRBJ1-5; d_gene: .; CDR3nt: TGTGCCACCTCCCGGGGGGGACAGCCCCAGCATTTT; CDR3aa: CATSRGGQPQHF
abundance: .; len: 14; v_gene: TRBV7-9; j_gene: TRBJ1-1; d_gene: .; CDR3nt: TGTGCCAGCAGCTTATCACGCGGTGGCACTGAAGCTTTCTTT; CDR3aa: CASSLSRGGTEAFF
abundance: .; len: 17; v_gene: TRBV12-5; j_gene: TRBJ1-2; d_gene: .; CDR3nt: TGTGCTAGTGGTTTGTGGGCAGGAGGAGGGTATCGCTATGGCTACACCTTC; CDR3aa: CASGLWAGGGYRYGYTF
abundance: few; len: 14; v_gene: TRBV19; j_gene: TRBJ1-5; d_gene: .; CDR3nt: TGTGCCAGTAGTATAGGACAGTCTTGGCAGCCCCAGCATTTT; CDR3aa: CASSIGQSWQPQHF
abundance: .; len: 16; v_gene: TRBV4-1; j_gene: TRBJ1-1; d_gene: .; CDR3nt: TGCGCCAGCAGCCAAGCCCGAGGGACATTGAACACTGAAGCTTTCTTT; CDR3aa: CASSQARGTLNTEAFF
abundance: once; len: 15; v_gene: TRBV6-4; j_gene: TRBJ2-2; d_gene: .; CDR3nt: TGTGCCAGCAGTGAAAACTACCTGAACACCGGGGAGCTGTTTTTT; CDR3aa: CASSENYLNTGELFF
abundance: .; len: 13; v_gene: TRBV29-1; j_gene: TRBJ2-3; d_gene: TRBD2; CDR3nt: TGCAGCGGTAGCGGGGGGGCTAAAGATACGCAGTATTTT; CDR3aa: CSGSGGAKDTQYF
abundance: .; len: 15; v_gene: TRBV9; j_gene: TRBJ2-5; d_gene: TRBD2; CDR3nt: TGTGCCAGCAGCGTAGCTACGGGACTAGCGGAGACCCAGTACTTC; CDR3aa: CASSVATGLAETQYF
abundance: .; len: 12; v_gene: TRBV6-5; j_gene: TRBJ2-7; d_gene: .; CDR3nt: TGTGCCAGCAGTTACTCAGGGGGCGAGCAGTACTTC; CDR3aa: CASSYSGGEQYF
abundance: .; len: 12; v_gene: TRBV4-1; j_gene: TRBJ2-2; d_gene: .; CDR3nt: TGCGCCAGCAGCCAAGGGGGAGAGGAGCTGTTTTTT; CDR3aa: CASSQGGEELFF
abundance: .; len: 14; v_gene: TRBV9; j_gene: TRBJ2-2; d_gene: TRBD1; CDR3nt: TGTGCCAGCACGTGGACAGGGGATGTCGGGGAGCTGTTTTTT; CDR3aa: CASTWTGDVGELFF
abundance: .; len: 14; v_gene: TRBV10-1; j_gene: TRBJ2-5; d_gene: TRBD1; CDR3nt: TGCGCCAGCAGGACAGGGTCGTACCAAGAGACCCAGTACTTC; CDR3aa: CASRTGSYQETQYF
abundance: .; len: 16; v_gene: TRBV19; j_gene: TRBJ2-7; d_gene: TRBD1; CDR3nt: TGTGCCAGTAGCCCTCCCGGGACAGGCGTCTCCTACGAGCAGTACTTC; CDR3aa: CASSPPGTGVSYEQYF
abundance: .; len: 15; v_gene: TRBV19; j_gene: TRBJ1-5; d_gene: .; CDR3nt: TGTGCCAGTAGTAGCGAGGGTATGCGCAATCAGCCCCAGCATTTT; CDR3aa: CASSSEGMRNQPQHF
abundance: .; len: 15; v_gene: TRBV11-2; j_gene: TRBJ2-7; d_gene: .; CDR3nt: TGTGCCAGCAGCCCCTTCGAGGTTAACTACTACGAGCAGTACTTC; CDR3aa: CASSPFEVNYYEQYF
abundance: once; len: 17; v_gene: TRBV28; j_gene: TRBJ2-3; d_gene: .; CDR3nt: TGTGCCAGCAGTTTAAGGGGCGCAGGGTCCAGCACAGATACGCAGTATTTT; CDR3aa: CASSLRGAGSSTDTQYF
abundance: few; len: 13; v_gene: TRBV15; j_gene: TRBJ1-5; d_gene: .; CDR3nt: TGTGCCACCAGCACTAACAGTAATCAGCCCCAGCATTTT; CDR3aa: CATSTNSNQPQHF
abundance: few; len: 15; v_gene: TRBV27; j_gene: TRBJ1-2; d_gene: TRBD1; CDR3nt: TGTGCCAGCAGTACCGCAGGGGGACTTAACTATGGCTACACCTTC; CDR3aa: CASSTAGGLNYGYTF
abundance: .; len: 13; v_gene: TRBV11-2; j_gene: TRBJ1-2; d_gene: TRBD1; CDR3nt: TGTGCCAGCAGCCATCGACAGGGCAATGGCTACACCTTC; CDR3aa: CASSHRQGNGYTF
abundance: .; len: 17; v_gene: TRBV12-5; j_gene: TRBJ2-6; d_gene: TRBD2; CDR3nt: TGTGCTAGTGGTTTTTCCCTAGCGGACACTGGGGCCAACGTCCTGACTTTC; CDR3aa: CASGFSLADTGANVLTF
abundance: .; len: 17; v_gene: TRBV2; j_gene: TRBJ1-2; d_gene: TRBD1; CDR3nt: TGTGCCAGCAGTGAACGGGACAGGGGGAGCCTTAACTATGGCTACACCTTC; CDR3aa: CASSERDRGSLNYGYTF
abundance: .; len: 14; v_gene: TRBV19; j_gene: TRBJ2-5; d_gene: TRBD2; CDR3nt: TGTGCCAGTAGTATGGGGGGGTTGGGAGAGACCCAGTACTTC; CDR3aa: CASSMGGLGETQYF
abundance: few; len: 16; v_gene: TRBV7-7; j_gene: TRBJ1-1; d_gene: TRBD1; CDR3nt: TGTGCCAGCAGCGCATTCGAGGGACAGATGAACACTGAAGCTTTCTTT; CDR3aa: CASSAFEGQMNTEAFF
abundance: medium-sized; len: 14; v_gene: TRBV5-6; j_gene: TRBJ1-1; d_gene: .; CDR3nt: TGTGCCAGCAGCTTACAAAACACCCCCACTGAAGCTTTCTTT; CDR3aa: CASSLQNTPTEAFF
abundance: few; len: 14; v_gene: TRBV6-6; j_gene: TRBJ2-2; d_gene: .; CDR3nt: TGTGCCAGCACAGTCGAGCGAGGCACCGGGGAGCTGTTTTTT; CDR3aa: CASTVERGTGELFF
abundance: .; len: 15; v_gene: TRBV25-1; j_gene: TRBJ1-1; d_gene: .; CDR3nt: TGTGCCAGCAGTGACCCTGCTGCCGGGTACACTGAAGCTTTCTTT; CDR3aa: CASSDPAAGYTEAFF
abundance: .; len: 14; v_gene: TRBV6-5; j_gene: TRBJ2-7; d_gene: .; CDR3nt: TGTGCCAGCAGTAAGGACATGAGAAACTACGAGCAGTACTTC; CDR3aa: CASSKDMRNYEQYF
abundance: .; len: 12; v_gene: TRBV9; j_gene: TRBJ2-5; d_gene: .; CDR3nt: TGTGCCAGCAGCGTTTTTTCTGAGACCCAGTACTTC; CDR3aa: CASSVFSETQYF
abundance: .; len: 17; v_gene: TRBV30; j_gene: TRBJ1-2; d_gene: .; CDR3nt: TGTGCCTGGAATCCTAAGGACCAGGGGCTCCTTAACTATGGCTACACCTTC; CDR3aa: CAWNPKDQGLLNYGYTF
abundance: .; len: 11; v_gene: TRBV20-1; j_gene: TRBJ2-1; d_gene: .; CDR3nt: TGCAGTGCTAGAGTGAGAGGGGAGCAGTTCTTC; CDR3aa: CSARVRGEQFF
abundance: .; len: 10; v_gene: TRBV29-1; j_gene: TRBJ1-2; d_gene: .; CDR3nt: TGCAGCGCCTATTACTATGGCTACACCTTC; CDR3aa: CSAYYYGYTF
abundance: .; len: 14; v_gene: TRBV10-3; j_gene: TRBJ2-1; d_gene: .; CDR3nt: TGTGCCACTAAGGGCAGGGAAACCTACAATGAGCAGTTCTTC; CDR3aa: CATKGRETYNEQFF
abundance: few; len: 14; v_gene: TRBV7-9; j_gene: TRBJ2-7; d_gene: TRBD2; CDR3nt: TGTGCCAGCAGCTTTATAGCGGGCGGTTACGAGCAGTACTTC; CDR3aa: CASSFIAGGYEQYF
abundance: .; len: 15; v_gene: TRBV11-1; j_gene: TRBJ2-7; d_gene: .; CDR3nt: TGTGCCAGCAGCTTAATCGCGTATTCTACCTACGAGCAGTACTTC; CDR3aa: CASSLIAYSTYEQYF
abundance: few; len: 15; v_gene: TRBV4-1; j_gene: TRBJ2-3; d_gene: .; CDR3nt: TGCGCCAGCAGCCTGAACCCCCAGGGGTCAGATACGCAGTATTTT; CDR3aa: CASSLNPQGSDTQYF
abundance: .; len: 21; v_gene: TRBV6-9; j_gene: TRBJ2-2; d_gene: TRBD2; CDR3nt: TGTGCCAGCAGTTATAAGGCCAAGGGTAATAGCGGGAGAAATGCTACCGGGGAGCTGTTTTTT; CDR3aa: CASSYKAKGNSGRNATGELFF
abundance: .; len: 16; v_gene: TRBV5-1; j_gene: TRBJ1-5; d_gene: TRBD1; CDR3nt: TGCGCCAGCAGCTTGGTTCCGGGACAGGGTAATCAGCCCCAGCATTTT; CDR3aa: CASSLVPGQGNQPQHF
abundance: .; len: 15; v_gene: TRBV7-2; j_gene: TRBJ2-7; d_gene: .; CDR3nt: TGTGCCAGCAGCTTAGGAGGGGGAGGGGACTACGAGCAGTACTTC; CDR3aa: CASSLGGGGDYEQYF
abundance: once; len: 13; v_gene: TRBV5-1; j_gene: TRBJ2-1; d_gene: .; CDR3nt: TGCGCCAGCAGCCTATATAACAGCAATGAGCAGTTCTTC; CDR3aa: CASSLYNSNEQFF
abundance: .; len: 13; v_gene: TRBV5-6; j_gene: TRBJ2-3; d_gene: .; CDR3nt: TGTGCCAGCAGTACACCGTACACAGATACGCAGTATTTT; CDR3aa: CASSTPYTDTQYF
abundance: once; len: 16; v_gene: TRBV4-2; j_gene: TRBJ1-5; d_gene: .; CDR3nt: TGTGCCAGCAGCCAACGCACCGGGACTCAGCTTCAGCCCCAGCATTTT; CDR3aa: CASSQRTGTQLQPQHF
abundance: few; len: 15; v_gene: TRBV11-2; j_gene: TRBJ2-1; d_gene: TRBD1; CDR3nt: TGTGCCAGCAGCTTATTTGGGACAGGGCGGAATGAGCAGTTCTTC; CDR3aa: CASSLFGTGRNEQFF
abundance: once; len: 14; v_gene: TRBV7-2; j_gene: TRBJ2-4; d_gene: .; CDR3nt: TGTGCCAGCAGCTTTCTCGACAGAAAAAACATTCAGTACTTC; CDR3aa: CASSFLDRKNIQYF
abundance: .; len: 15; v_gene: TRBV7-6; j_gene: TRBJ2-7; d_gene: .; CDR3nt: TGTGCCAGCAGCTTAGCTCTGGACTCCACCTACGAGCAGTACTTC; CDR3aa: CASSLALDSTYEQYF
abundance: .; len: 12; v_gene: TRBV29-1; j_gene: TRBJ2-5; d_gene: .; CDR3nt: TGCAGCGTTGAAAGGGGCGGCGAGACCCAGTACTTC; CDR3aa: CSVERGGETQYF
abundance: .; len: 12; v_gene: TRBV7-9; j_gene: TRBJ2-7; d_gene: TRBD2; CDR3nt: TGTGCCAGCAGCTCAACCGGGACTACACTGTACTTC; CDR3aa: CASSSTGTTLYF
abundance: .; len: 16; v_gene: TRBV28; j_gene: TRBJ2-3; d_gene: TRBD2; CDR3nt: TGTGCCAGCCCCCCGAAGCGGGGGATGCTGCAGGATACGCAGTATTTT; CDR3aa: CASPPKRGMLQDTQYF
abundance: .; len: 15; v_gene: TRBV18; j_gene: TRBJ1-1; d_gene: TRBD1; CDR3nt: TGTGCCAGCTTTTCGGGACAGGGGGGCAGGACTGAAGCTTTCTTT; CDR3aa: CASFSGQGGRTEAFF
abundance: .; len: 11; v_gene: TRBV5-1; j_gene: TRBJ2-1; d_gene: .; CDR3nt: TGCGCCAGCAGCTTGGGTCCCTTGCAGTTCTTC; CDR3aa: CASSLGPLQFF
abundance: .; len: 15; v_gene: TRBV27; j_gene: TRBJ1-2; d_gene: TRBD1; CDR3nt: TGTGCCAGCAGTGCCAACCTCGGGACAGTTAGTGGCTACACCTTC; CDR3aa: CASSANLGTVSGYTF